This note documents a single T cell receptor beta chain sequence. Its cognate antigen has yet to be identified. There are no base qualities to consult, and no much larger clone falls within one base. The CDR3 measures 14 amino acids from cysteine to phenylalanine. Only the CDR3 part of the read is kept: 42 bases, read in frame from the first base. CDR1 DFQATT and CDR2 SNEGSKA are derived from the germline V gene (reference sequence). Compared with germline, V lacks 0 bases and J lacks 7 bases; bases without a gene match: 8. The source of the sample is a study of response to subunit inactivated influenza vaccine (dated by TCRdb to the late 2010s). Regarding the research as a whole: Deep quantitative profiling of the T cell receptor repertoire was used in the study to follow responses to a trivalent subunit inactivated influenza vaccine.

Library prep was done by RT-PCR. TCRdb lists the instrument as Illumina HiSeq 2500. The public reads were run again by TCRdb, first through fastp at Q25 and then through MiXCR, and only productive beta chains were kept. Each entry merges the rows of one CDR3 protein and shows their most common DNA and genes. Recorded for this sample are roughly 650,000 distinct CDR3 sequences; 15% to 18% of them occurred a single time. The ten largest clonotypes hold roughly 12% of the sample. Here is what the overall study found, with its caveats: According to the authors, only a limited number of new T cells may be recruited by each seasonal influenza vaccination.

The V and J segments used are TRBV20-1 and TRBJ2-5; TRBD2 matches 7 bases in the middle. The source is a middle-aged man who received an inactivated influenza vaccine. Donor details come from another sample of the same person, matched by shared clones. Specimen: PBMCs from blood, collected approximately 12 days after vaccination. The nucleotides read TGCAGTGCTAGAGATACGAGGGGAGGGGTGACCCAGTACTTC. Translated, this gives CSARDTRGGVTQYF.